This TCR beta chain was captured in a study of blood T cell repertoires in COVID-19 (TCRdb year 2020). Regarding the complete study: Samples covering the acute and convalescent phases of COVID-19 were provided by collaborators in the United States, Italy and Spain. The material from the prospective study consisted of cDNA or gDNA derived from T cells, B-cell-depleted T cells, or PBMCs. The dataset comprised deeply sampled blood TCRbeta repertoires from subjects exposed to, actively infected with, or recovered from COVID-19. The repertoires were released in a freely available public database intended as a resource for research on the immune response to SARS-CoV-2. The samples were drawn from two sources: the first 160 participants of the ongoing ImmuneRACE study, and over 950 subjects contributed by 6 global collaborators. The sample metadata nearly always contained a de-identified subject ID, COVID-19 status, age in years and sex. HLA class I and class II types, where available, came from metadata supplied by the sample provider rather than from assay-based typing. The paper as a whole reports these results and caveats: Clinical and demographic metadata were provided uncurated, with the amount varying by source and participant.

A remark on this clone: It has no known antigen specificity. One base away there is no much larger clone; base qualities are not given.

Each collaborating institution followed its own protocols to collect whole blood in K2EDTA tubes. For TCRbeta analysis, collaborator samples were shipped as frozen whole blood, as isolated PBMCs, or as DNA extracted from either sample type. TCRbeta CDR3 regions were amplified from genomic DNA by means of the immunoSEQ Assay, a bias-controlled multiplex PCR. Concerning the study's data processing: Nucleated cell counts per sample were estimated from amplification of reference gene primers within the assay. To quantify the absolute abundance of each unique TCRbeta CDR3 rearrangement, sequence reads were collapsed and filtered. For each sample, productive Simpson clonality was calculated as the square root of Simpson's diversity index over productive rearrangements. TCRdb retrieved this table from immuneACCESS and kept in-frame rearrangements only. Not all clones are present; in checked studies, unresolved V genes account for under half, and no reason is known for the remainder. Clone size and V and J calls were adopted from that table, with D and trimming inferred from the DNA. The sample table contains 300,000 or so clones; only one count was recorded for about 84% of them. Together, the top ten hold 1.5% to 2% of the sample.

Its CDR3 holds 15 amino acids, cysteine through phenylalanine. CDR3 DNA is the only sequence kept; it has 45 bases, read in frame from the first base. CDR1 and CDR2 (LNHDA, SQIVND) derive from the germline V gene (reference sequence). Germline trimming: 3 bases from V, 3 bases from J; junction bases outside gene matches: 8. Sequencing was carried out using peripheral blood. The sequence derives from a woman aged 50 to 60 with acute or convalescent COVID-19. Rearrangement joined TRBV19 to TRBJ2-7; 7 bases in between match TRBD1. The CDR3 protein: CASSIRDAGGYEQYF. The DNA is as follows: TGTGCCAGTAGTATTCGTGACGCAGGGGGCTACGAGCAGTACTTC. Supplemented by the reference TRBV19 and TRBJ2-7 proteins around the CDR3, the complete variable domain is DGGITQSPKYLFRKEGQNVTLSCEQNLNHDAMYWYRQDPGQGLRLIYYSQIVNDFQKGDIAEGYSVSREKKESFPLTVTSAQKNPTAFYLCASSIRDAGGYEQYFGPGTRLTVT.